This TCR beta chain stems from a study of cytomegalovirus exposure and HLA in healthy donors. About the study: Clustering assigned approximately 79% of the approximately 400 genotyped donors to the Caucasian-associated ancestry cluster.

Amplification used 60 Vbeta primers and 13 Jbeta primers. Clones were read by immunoSEQ multiplex PCR, and TCRdb kept only the in-frame ones, dropping some. The sample shows over 130,000 clones, around 86% of them seen only once. Study results and caveats: A later analysis revealed that TCR association rates differed between HLA loci, peaking at DRB1 and bottoming out at HLA-C. What TCR beta sequences reportedly achieved was accurate prediction of HLA-A and HLA-B alleles in most subjects. V segments that were indistinguishable, TRBV6-2 and TRBV6-3 among them, were omitted from analysis.

About this clone: No antigen is known for it.

Germline loops: CDR1 MNHEY, CDR2 SVGAGI. Trimming shortened V by 5 bases and J by 7 bases, and 9 bases separated the two germline ends. This CDR3 contains 13 residues. Sequencing was done on a sample of PBMCs. The genes are TRBV6-5 and TRBJ1-6; weak D call: TRBD1 (6 bases). The sequence was obtained from a female donor in good health and CMV-seronegative. Written as DNA, the CDR3 is TGTGCCAGCAGTAGACAGGAGAATTCACCCCTCCACTTT. It yields the protein CASSRQENSPLHF.